These 21 T cell receptor beta chains were all obtained from the same sample, sequenced in a study of T cells in women clearing cervical HPV infection. TCRdb keeps only in-frame clones here, not all; method: immunoSEQ multiplex PCR. Its table records 40,000 to 45,000 clones. Sequenced input: blood buffy coat. The receptors originated from a woman between 18 and 75 years old with a cervical HPV16 infection that either progressed to CIN3+ or cleared (not recorded which).

The CDR3 bases that were read are TGTGCCATCAGTGCGAAAGCGGGAGAGGTCGTCGGGGAG. This encodes CAISAKAGEVVGE. The CDR3 as a whole reads CAISAKAGEVVGELFF. The J gene is TRBJ2-2, the V gene TRBV10-3; 8 nucleotides align to TRBD2. The CDR3 extends 3 residues past the end of the read, so its final part is completed from the germline J gene. Germline V CDR1 and CDR2: ENHRY, SYGVKD. Unmatched junction bases numbered 11, after V lost 4 bases and J lost 7 bases. CDR3 length: 16 residues.

About this clone: The missing CDR3 end, 3 residues past where the read stops, is filled in from the germline J gene. The chain employs TRBV5-1 and TRBJ2-5, with D perhaps matching TRBD2 (5 bases). Germline V CDR1 and CDR2: SGHRS, YFSETQ. This CDR3 contains 15 residues. The germline V and J ends were trimmed by 5 bases and 4 bases, with 18 bases remaining between them. The CDR3 bases that were read are TGCGCCAGCAGATCCCGTTTTAGCGCAGCAGAGACC. Its protein product is CASRSRFSAAET. The entire CDR3 protein is CASRSRFSAAETQYF.

Points on this clone: The read halts 3 residues ahead of the CDR3 end, with the missing end drawn from the germline J gene. V and J are TRBV5-1 and TRBJ2-2; D might be TRBD1 (5 bases). The CDR3 has 14 residues. The germline CDR1 and CDR2 sequences are SGHRS and YFSETQ. The DNA read from the CDR3 is TGCGCCAGCAGCTTCCCAACTGGGGCCAACGTG. Its translation: CASSFPTGANV. In full, the CDR3 reads CASSFPTGANVLFF.

A word on this clone: The read finishes 3 residues shy of the CDR3 end, and the germline J gene is used to complete it. The chain couples TRBV19 to TRBJ2-1; 10 bases match TRBD2. CDR3 size: 16 residues. Germline V gene data show CDR1 as LNHDA and CDR2 as SQIVND (reference sequence). With 5 bases clipped from V and 0 bases from J, the junction kept 4 bases outside the gene matches. The part of the CDR3 DNA that was read is TGTGCCAGTAGTGTCCCTAGCGGGGGCTCCTACAATGAG. Translated, it gives CASSVPSGGSYNE. The entire CDR3 reads CASSVPSGGSYNEQFF. Looking up the rest from reference TRBV19 and TRBJ2-1 gives the full variable domain: DGGITQSPKYLFRKEGQNVTLSCEQNLNHDAMYWYRQDPGQGLRLIYYSQIVNDFQKGDIAEGYSVSREKKESFPLTVTSAQKNPTAFYLCASSVPSGGSYNEQFFGPGTRLTVL.

For this clone: The read terminates 3 residues before the CDR3 end, so the remaining end is supplied by the germline J gene. V usage is TRBV7-7 and J usage is TRBJ2-5, with TRBD2 matching 9 bases. Germline V lookup: CDR1 SSHAT, CDR2 FNYEAQ (reference sequence). The J segment lost 5 bases and the V segment lost 0 bases, leaving 7 bases of the junction unmatched. The CDR3 is made up of 16 amino acids. This CDR3 is CASSLAGASGAETQYF. CDR3 DNA, as far as it was read: TGTGCCAGCAGCTTAGCCGGGGCTAGCGGGGCCGAGACC.

On this clone: The CDR3 end is not reached by the read, which stops 3 residues before it; the germline J gene fills it in. V and J are TRBV19 and TRBJ1-1; 9 positions agree with TRBD1. The trim removed 3 bases at V and 1 base at J, leaving 3 bases unmatched. This CDR3 comprises 15 residues. CDR1 is LNHDA, CDR2 SQIVND, per germline (reference sequence). The CDR3 sequence: CASSMDRGRNTEAFF. The DNA read from the CDR3 is TGTGCCAGTAGTATGGACAGGGGCCGGAACACTGAA.

On this clone: The sequenced fragment ends 3 residues before the CDR3 boundary, so the rest is inferred from the germline J gene. The genes are TRBV7-2 and TRBJ1-6; D is unresolved. This CDR3 has 15 amino acids. Trimming took 2 bases from V and 6 from J, leaving 11 bases between them. From germline, CDR1 is SGHTA and CDR2 FQGNSA. The DNA read from the CDR3 is TGTGCCAGCAGCTTATCCCCGGAGGGTAATTCACCC. The encoded protein is CASSLSPEGNSP. The full CDR3 protein reads CASSLSPEGNSPLHF.

Concerning this clone itself: The read ends 3 residues early relative to the CDR3; the germline J gene fills the gap. This rearrangement joins TRBV20-1 to TRBJ2-1; 10 bases agree with TRBD2. The CDR3 has 14 residues. With 6 bases clipped from V and 6 bases from J, the junction kept 8 bases outside the gene matches. Germline values: CDR1 DFQATT, CDR2 SNEGSKA (reference sequence). Partial CDR3 DNA: TGCAGTGCCGAACATAGCGGGGGGTCCAATGAG. Encoded protein: CSAEHSGGSNE. The entire CDR3 protein is CSAEHSGGSNEQFF.

As for this clone: Read data end 3 residues before the CDR3 end; the end is taken from the germline J gene. The rearrangement joins TRBV6-2 or TRBV6-3 to TRBJ2-7; D ambiguous. The CDR3 is 14 amino acids. CDR1 and CDR2 (germline): MNHEY, SVGEGT. V gave up 5 bases and J gave up 2 bases, with 13 bases separating them. The DNA read from the CDR3 is TGTGCCAGCAGTCCCCGTCCGAAGCCCTACGAG. Protein: CASSPRPKPYE. The full CDR3 is CASSPRPKPYEQYF.

About this clone: The read ends 3 residues before the CDR3 terminus; that terminus is restored from the germline J gene. The chain has TRBV5-1 and TRBJ2-3; no reliable D call. Germline assignment: CDR1 SGHRS and CDR2 YFSETQ. The CDR3 totals 16 residues. V lost 5 bases to trimming and J lost 0 bases, with 16 bases between them. CDR3 DNA, as far as it was read: TGCGCCAGCAGTTCTGCGTCCTTCTCTAGCACAGATACG. Translating gives CASSSASFSSTDT. The whole CDR3 protein is CASSSASFSSTDTQYF.

Comment on this clone: The CDR3 end lies 3 residues beyond the end of the read and is filled in from the germline J gene. The rearrangement links TRBV7-7 to TRBJ2-5; 13 bases map to TRBD2. Germline V gene sequence: CDR1 SSHAT, CDR2 FNYEAQ (reference sequence). The CDR3 spans 14 residues. V shed 5 bases, J shed 5 bases, and the junction held 2 bases outside the gene matches. Incomplete CDR3 DNA: TGTGCCAGCAGCGAGACTAGCGGGGGGGAGACC. Its translation: CASSETSGGET. The entire CDR3 is CASSETSGGETQYF.

For this clone: The CDR3 extends 3 residues past the end of the read, so its final part is completed from the germline J gene. The sample holds other DNA sequences that translate to the same CDR3. The rearrangement joins TRBV7-3 to TRBJ2-5, with TRBD2 matching 12 bases. V trimming: 10 bases; J trimming: 5 bases; junction bases outside the gene matches: 14. Germline assignment: CDR1 SGHTA and CDR2 FQGTGA. The CDR3 has 16 residues. The CDR3 here is CATSKRWLAGGETQYF. CDR3 DNA, as far as it was read: TGTGCCACCTCTAAGCGGTGGCTAGCGGGAGGGGAGACC.

To note about this clone: The CDR3 goes on 3 residues after the read ends, and that part is filled in from the germline J gene. The rearrangement joins TRBV6-2 or TRBV6-3 to TRBJ1-2, with D uncertain. CDR1 is MNHEY and CDR2 is SVGEGT in the germline V gene. This CDR3 has 13 amino acids. CDR3 sequence reads: CASSYPYSDGYTF. Partial CDR3 DNA: TGTGCCAGCAGTTACCCTTACAGTGACGGC.

Worth noting for this clone: The read ends 3 residues before the CDR3 terminus; that terminus is restored from the germline J gene. The V and J genes are TRBV5-1 and TRBJ2-3; TRBD1 matches at 9 bases. Germline V gene sequence: CDR1 SGHRS, CDR2 YFSETQ. CDR3 length equals 15 residues. CDR3 DNA, as far as it was read: TGCGCCAGCAGCGACGGACAGGGGAGGTATGAGACG. Protein: CASSDGQGRYET. The full CDR3 sequence reads CASSDGQGRYETQYF.

To note about this clone: The read is 3 residues too short to cover the CDR3 end, so that end is filled in from the germline J gene. J is TRBJ1-5 and V is TRBV20-1, with 9 bases that match TRBD1. The J segment lost 4 bases and the V segment lost 4 bases, leaving 8 bases of the junction unmatched. Germline V CDR1 and CDR2: DFQATT, SNEGSKA (reference sequence). The CDR3 consists of 15 residues. The CDR3 region is CSAILQGARNQPQHF. CDR3 DNA, as far as it was read: TGCAGTGCTATTCTACAGGGGGCGCGAAATCAGCCC.

Details on this clone: The read ends 3 residues before the CDR3 terminus; that terminus is restored from the germline J gene. J is TRBJ2-5 and V is TRBV2, with a weak D call TRBD1 (5 bases). V was trimmed by 7 bases and J by 4 bases, leaving 13 bases between them. CDR3 length: 13 amino acids. CDR1 is SNHLY, CDR2 FYNNEI, per germline. CDR3 protein: CASKGEGGETQYF. Incomplete CDR3 DNA: TGTGCCAGCAAAGGGGAAGGTGGAGAGACC.

A note on this clone: The CDR3 goes on 3 residues after the read ends, and that part is filled in from the germline J gene. This chain uses TRBV7-9 with TRBJ2-7; D perhaps matches TRBD1 (6 bases). Germline CDR1 reads SEHNR; CDR2 reads FQNEAQ (reference sequence). Trimming cost V 6 bases and J 0 bases, with 15 bases left between them. The CDR3 sequence is 15 residues long. Partial CDR3 DNA: TGTGCCAGCAGACGAATTAGGGACAACTCCTACGAG. Translating gives CASRRIRDNSYE. In full, the CDR3 is CASRRIRDNSYEQYF.

A remark on this clone: The sequenced fragment ends 3 residues before the CDR3 boundary, so the rest is inferred from the germline J gene. The chain couples TRBV5-1 to TRBJ1-2, with 9 positions matching TRBD1. V lost 4 bases, J lost 3 bases, and 7 bases stayed unmatched. Germline V lookup: CDR1 SGHRS, CDR2 YFSETQ. The CDR3 has 15 amino acids. CDR3 residues: CASSGNRGQDYGYTF. CDR3 DNA, as far as it was read: TGCGCCAGCAGCGGGAACAGGGGGCAGGACTATGGC.

On this clone itself: At one boundary the junction diverges from the germline segment, which might be a read error. The read is 3 residues too short to cover the CDR3 end, so that end is filled in from the germline J gene. The same CDR3 arises from other DNA sequences in this sample as well. The chain recombines TRBV5-1 with TRBJ1-3; the match to TRBD1 covers 11 bases. Germline V gene data show CDR1 as SGHRS and CDR2 as YFSETQ. This CDR3 is built from 17 residues. CDR3 DNA (partial): TGCGCCAGCAGCCCTTGGGACAGGGGGTTCTCTGGAAACACA. Its protein product is CASSPWDRGFSGNT. The full CDR3 is CASSPWDRGFSGNTIYF.

For this clone: The read falls 3 residues short of the CDR3 end, and the missing part is taken from the germline J gene. J is TRBJ1-1 and V is TRBV7-2; the D is unclear. CDR1 and CDR2 (germline): SGHTA, FQGNSA. This CDR3 is 14 amino acids long. Trimming removed 1 base at V and 1 base at J, with 7 bases between. The CDR3 here is CASSLGAPNTEAFF. Partial CDR3 DNA: TGTGCCAGCAGCTTAGGGGCCCCGAACACTGAA.

With regard to this clone: The read ends 3 residues early relative to the CDR3; the germline J gene fills the gap. The V call is TRBV19, the J call TRBJ1-2, with a weak D call TRBD1 (6 bases). The CDR3 loop spans 16 amino acids. Looked up from germline, CDR1 is LNHDA and CDR2 is SQIVND (reference sequence). The V end was cut by 7 bases, the J end by 0 bases, with 18 bases between. The CDR3 protein is CASTSGTPGTNYGYTF. CDR3 DNA (partial): TGTGCCAGTACCTCCGGGACACCGGGGACTAACTATGGC.